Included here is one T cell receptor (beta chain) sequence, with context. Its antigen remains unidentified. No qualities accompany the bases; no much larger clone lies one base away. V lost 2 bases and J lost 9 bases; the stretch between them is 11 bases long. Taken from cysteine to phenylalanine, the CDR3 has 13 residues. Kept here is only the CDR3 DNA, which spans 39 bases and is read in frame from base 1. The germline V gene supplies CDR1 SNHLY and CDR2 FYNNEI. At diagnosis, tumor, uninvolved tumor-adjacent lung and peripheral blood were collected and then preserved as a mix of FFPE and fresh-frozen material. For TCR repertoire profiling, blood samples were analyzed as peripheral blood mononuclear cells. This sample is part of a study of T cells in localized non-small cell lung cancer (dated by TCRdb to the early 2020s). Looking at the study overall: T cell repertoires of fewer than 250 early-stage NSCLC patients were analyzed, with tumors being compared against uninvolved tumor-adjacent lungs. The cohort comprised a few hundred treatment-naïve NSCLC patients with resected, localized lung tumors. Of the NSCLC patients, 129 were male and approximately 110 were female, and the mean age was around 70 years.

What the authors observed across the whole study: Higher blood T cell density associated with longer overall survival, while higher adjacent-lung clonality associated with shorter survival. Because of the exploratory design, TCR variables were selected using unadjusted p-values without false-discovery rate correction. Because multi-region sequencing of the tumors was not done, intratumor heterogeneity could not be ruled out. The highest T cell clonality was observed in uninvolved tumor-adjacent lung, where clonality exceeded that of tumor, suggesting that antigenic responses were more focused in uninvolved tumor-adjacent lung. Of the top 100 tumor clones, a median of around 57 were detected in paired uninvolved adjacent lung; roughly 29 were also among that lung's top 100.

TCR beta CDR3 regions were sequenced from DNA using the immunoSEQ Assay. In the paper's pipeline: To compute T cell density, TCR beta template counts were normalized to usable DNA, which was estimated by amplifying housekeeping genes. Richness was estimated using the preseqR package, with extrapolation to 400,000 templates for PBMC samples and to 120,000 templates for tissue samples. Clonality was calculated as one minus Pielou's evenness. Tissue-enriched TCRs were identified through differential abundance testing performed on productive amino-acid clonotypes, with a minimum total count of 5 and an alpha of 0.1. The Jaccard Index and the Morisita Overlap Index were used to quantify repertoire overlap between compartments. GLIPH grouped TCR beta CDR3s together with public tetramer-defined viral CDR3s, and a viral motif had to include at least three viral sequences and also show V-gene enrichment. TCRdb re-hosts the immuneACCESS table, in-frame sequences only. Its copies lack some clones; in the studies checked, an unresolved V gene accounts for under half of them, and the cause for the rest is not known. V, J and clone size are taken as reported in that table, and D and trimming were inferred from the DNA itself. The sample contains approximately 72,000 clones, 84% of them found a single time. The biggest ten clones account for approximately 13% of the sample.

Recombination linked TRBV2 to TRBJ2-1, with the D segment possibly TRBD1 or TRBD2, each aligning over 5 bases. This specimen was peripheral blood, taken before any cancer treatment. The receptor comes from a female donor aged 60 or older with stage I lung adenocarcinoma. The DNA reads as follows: TGTGCCAGCAGTGAACGGGGCTGGAGTGAGCAGTTCTTC. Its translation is CASSERGWSEQFF. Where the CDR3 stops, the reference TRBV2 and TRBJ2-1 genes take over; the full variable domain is EPEVTQTPSHQVTQMGQEVILRCVPISNHLYFYWYRQILGQKVEFLVSFYNNEISEKSEIFDDQFSVERPDGSNFTLKIRSTKLEDSAMYFCASSERGWSEQFFGPGTRLTVL.